What follows are 27 T cell receptor beta chains derived from one specimen sequenced in a study of blood T cell repertoires in COVID-19. The assay was immunoSEQ multiplex PCR, and TCRdb's table has in-frame clones only and misses some. The sample has tens of thousands of clones, roughly 91% seen once. The specimen was peripheral blood. These receptors all stem from a human donor in a cohort sampled during active COVID-19.

The V and J genes are TRBV3-1 (or the pseudogene TRBV3-2) and TRBJ1-2; no reliable D call. The CDR3 is 14 amino acids. Germline V gene lookup returns CDR1 LGHDT and CDR2 YNNKEL (reference sequence). The germline V and J ends were trimmed by 0 bases and 8 bases, with 13 bases remaining between them. The CDR3 region is CASSQDRSLGGYTF. CDR3 DNA: TGTGCCAGCAGCCAAGATCGGTCCCTGGGCGGCTACACCTTC.

V gene TRBV7-9 combines with J gene TRBJ1-1; TRBD1 matches at 7 bases. The CDR3 contains 14 residues. CDR1 and CDR2 from the germline V gene are SEHNR and FQNEAQ (reference sequence). V lost 1 base, J lost 5 bases, and 4 bases stayed unmatched. CDR3 DNA: TGTGCCAGCAGCTTAGTAGGGGGCGGAACTGAAGCTTTCTTT. This codes for CASSLVGGGTEAFF.

CDR3 amino acids: CASSSGFGEQYF. For the CDR3, the DNA is TGTGCCAGCAGTTCAGGGTTCGGTGAGCAGTACTTC. The rearrangement links TRBV27 to TRBJ2-7; D might be TRBD1 (5 bases). Trimming removed 4 bases from V and 7 bases from J, with 11 bases in between. CDR3 length equals 12 residues. Germline CDR1 and CDR2: MNHEY and SMNVEV (reference sequence).

The rearrangement joins TRBV28 to TRBJ2-7; a weak D match, TRBD1 (5 bases). Per germline, CDR1 MDHEN and CDR2 SYDVKM. The CDR3 runs to 13 residues. The V and J ends lost 6 bases and 4 bases respectively, with 13 bases between them. The CDR3 nucleotides are TGTGCCAGCAGGCATGACAGCCTATACGAGCAGTACTTC. It translates to CASRHDSLYEQYF.

V gene TRBV30 combines with J gene TRBJ2-1, with 12 positions matching TRBD2. This CDR3 has 14 residues. CDR1 GTSNPN and CDR2 SVGIG come from the germline V gene (reference sequence). The trim removed 3 bases at V and 7 bases at J, leaving 4 bases unmatched. The CDR3 region is CAWRGLAGPNEQFF. CDR3 bases: TGTGCCTGGAGGGGACTAGCGGGCCCTAATGAGCAGTTCTTC.

This chain uses TRBV6-2 or TRBV6-3 with TRBJ2-1; possibly TRBD2 for D (6 bases). There are 16 residues in the CDR3. The ends were cut back, 6 bases at V and 4 bases at J, with 19 bases in the middle. Per the germline V gene, CDR1 is MNHEY and CDR2 is SVGEGT. The CDR3 reads CASSSWRASGYNEQFF. The CDR3 bases are TGTGCCAGCAGCAGTTGGAGGGCTTCGGGGTACAATGAGCAGTTCTTC.

The chain couples TRBV6-5 to TRBJ1-4; a possible D gene is TRBD1 (6 bases). With 7 bases removed from V and 4 bases from J, the gap between germline ends came to 16 bases. CDR3 length: 15 residues. CDR1 MNHEY and CDR2 SVGAGI come from the germline V gene. In DNA, the CDR3 is TGTGCCAGCAAATCCCCAGGGGCGAGTAATGAAAAACTGTTTTTT. Translated, it gives CASKSPGASNEKLFF.

J is TRBJ2-1 and V is TRBV15; 11 bases agree with TRBD2. The CDR3 is 17 amino acids. V lost 0 bases to trimming and J lost 4 bases; unmatched junction nucleotides: 5. Germline V gene data show CDR1 as LNHNV and CDR2 as YYDKDF (reference sequence). The CDR3 sequence: CATSRDWLAGGYNEQFF. The CDR3 DNA sequence: TGTGCCACCAGCAGAGATTGGCTAGCGGGAGGTTACAATGAGCAGTTCTTC.

This clone was counted a few times. The rearrangement links TRBV3-1 (or the pseudogene TRBV3-2) to TRBJ2-7, with TRBD2 matching over 8 bases. CDR3 length: 15 residues. The V segment lost 1 base and the J segment 6 bases; nucleotides outside the gene matches: 8. Per germline, CDR1 LGHDT and CDR2 YNNKEL (reference sequence). Here the CDR3 DNA reads TGTGCCAGCAGCCAAGTCGGGGGGGCCGGAGCCGAGCAGTACTTC. Translation: CASSQVGGAGAEQYF.

The CDR3 spells CATSDRGFGQSIEQFF. CDR3 DNA sequence: TGTGCCACCAGTGATCGAGGCTTTGGACAGAGCATTGAGCAGTTCTTC. The chain recombines TRBV24-1 with TRBJ2-1; weak D call: TRBD1 (6 bases). The CDR3 contains 16 residues. V lost 3 bases, J lost 9 bases, and 20 bases lay in between. In germline, CDR1 is KGHDR, CDR2 SFDVKD.

V usage is TRBV7-2 and J usage is TRBJ2-3; D is possibly TRBD1 (5 bases). The ends were cut back, 1 base at V and 1 base at J, with 12 bases in the middle. CDR1 is SGHTA and CDR2 is FQGNSA in the germline V gene. CDR3 length equals 16 residues. DNA of the CDR3: TGTGCCAGCAGCTTAGGAGCAGGGCTTGGCACAGATACGCAGTATTTT. This encodes CASSLGAGLGTDTQYF.

The chain employs TRBV12-3 or TRBV12-4 and TRBJ2-3; tentatively, D is TRBD1 (6 bases). V shed 6 bases and J shed 5 bases, with 6 bases lying between them. CDR3 size: 11 residues. CDR3 amino acids: CASSRGDTQYF. CDR3 DNA: TGTGCCAGCAGCAGGGGAGATACGCAGTATTTT.

This chain connects TRBV27 to TRBJ2-7, with 15 nucleotides matching TRBD2. CDR1 MNHEY and CDR2 SMNVEV come from the germline V gene (reference sequence). The CDR3 has 17 amino acids. With 6 bases clipped from V and 4 bases from J, the junction kept 10 bases outside the gene matches. CDR3 residues: CASRSGTSGRPIYEQYV. For the CDR3, the DNA is TGTGCCAGCAGATCCGGGACTAGCGGGAGGCCCATTTACGAGCAGTACGTC.

The rearrangement links TRBV6-5 to TRBJ2-2, with D hard to call. Germline CDR1 reads MNHEY; CDR2 reads SVGAGI. The CDR3 runs to 14 residues. V lost 6 bases and J 2 bases, leaving 10 bases between the germline ends. The CDR3 nucleotides are TGTGCCAGCAGGGCGGCAGTCAACACCGGGGAGCTGTTTTTT. This gives the protein CASRAAVNTGELFF.

The chain couples TRBV28 to TRBJ2-5; 15 positions match TRBD2. Germline V gene lookup returns CDR1 MDHEN and CDR2 SYDVKM. The CDR3 spans 16 residues. Losses at the gene ends were 5 bases for V and 2 bases for J; bases not matched to a gene: 3. The CDR3 sequence is CASSRGLAGGQETQYF. As DNA, the CDR3 is TGTGCCAGCAGTCGGGGACTAGCGGGGGGACAAGAGACCCAGTACTTC.

This rearrangement joins TRBV5-5 to TRBJ2-7; 11 nucleotides agree with TRBD2. The J segment lost 7 bases and the V segment lost 4 bases, leaving 10 bases of the junction unmatched. This CDR3 spans 15 amino acids. Germline CDR1 SGHKS, CDR2 YYEKEE (reference sequence). Written as DNA, the CDR3 is TGTGCCAGCAGCCCAGGACTAGCGGGTCTTGGGGAGCAGTACGTC. Translating it yields CASSPGLAGLGEQYV.

This rearrangement joins TRBV4-3 to TRBJ1-5; the D gene is possibly TRBD1 (5 bases). Germline CDR1 LGHNA, CDR2 YSLEER. This CDR3 contains 13 residues. Trimming pared 4 bases from V and 8 bases from J, leaving 12 bases between. The chain's CDR3 is CASSPTGGEPQHF. CDR3 DNA: TGCGCCAGCAGCCCTACTGGGGGGGAGCCCCAGCATTTT.

The gene calls are TRBV19 and TRBJ2-1; TRBD2 might be the D (6 bases). Trimming removed 7 bases at V and 1 base at J, with 8 bases between. The CDR3 has 13 amino acids. CDR1 and CDR2 (germline): LNHDA, SQIVND (reference sequence). The CDR3 DNA reads TGTGCCAGTAAGGCGGGGTCCTACAATGAGCAGTTCTTC. Residues: CASKAGSYNEQFF.

V usage is TRBV6-5 and J usage is TRBJ2-1; a weak D match, TRBD2 (7 bases). Germline assignment: CDR1 MNHEY and CDR2 SVGAGI. Deletions cut 6 bases from V and 1 base from J, with 10 bases between. The CDR3 runs 14 residues. In DNA form, the CDR3 reads TGTGCCAGCAGGAGGGGGGGGTCCTACAATGAGCAGTTCTTC. Its protein product is CASRRGGSYNEQFF.

The chain carries TRBV6-5 and TRBJ1-4; D is perhaps TRBD1 (5 bases). The CDR3 covers 14 residues. CDR1 MNHEY and CDR2 SVGAGI come from the germline V gene. The V gene lost 2 bases and the J gene lost 8 bases, with 12 bases spanning the gap. CDR3 sequence (DNA): TGTGCCAGCAGTTACGGCCAGGAGGGGGAAAAACTGTTTTTT. Encoded protein: CASSYGQEGEKLFF.

Here the CDR3 reads CASRPTSNGEQFF. The CDR3 DNA reads as TGTGCCAGCAGACCTACTAGCAACGGTGAGCAGTTCTTC. The rearrangement links TRBV7-3 to TRBJ2-1; TRBD2 might be the D (6 bases). With 6 bases removed from V and 9 bases from J, the gap between germline ends came to 15 bases. CDR1 is SGHTA and CDR2 is FQGTGA in the germline V gene. The CDR3 consists of 13 residues. The full variable domain, with the rest looked up from reference TRBV7-3 and TRBJ2-1, is GAGVSQTPSNKVTEKGKYVELRCDPISGHTALYWYRQSLGQGPEFLIYFQGTGAADDSGLPNDRFFAVRPEGSVSTLKIQRTERGDSAVYLCASRPTSNGEQFFGPGTRLTVL.

The V gene is TRBV7-9, the J gene TRBJ2-2, with D possibly TRBD1 on 6 matching bases. This CDR3 is 17 amino acids long. CDR1 and CDR2 from the germline V gene are SEHNR and FQNEAQ (reference sequence). V gave up 1 base and J gave up 7 bases, with 19 bases separating them. CDR3 region: CASSLGGSAQGGGELFF. CDR3 DNA: TGTGCCAGCAGCTTAGGAGGGTCGGCACAGGGTGGCGGGGAGCTGTTTTTT.

The V call is TRBV6-1, the J call TRBJ1-1; TRBD1 matches 12 bases. The junction had 6 bases not matched to a gene; V was cut back by 3 bases and J by 4 bases. Germline V gene lookup returns CDR1 MNHNS and CDR2 SASEGT. CDR3 length: 16 residues. CDR3 DNA: TGTGCCAGCAGTGAGGGGACAGGGGGCAGGGGCACTGAAGCTTTCTTT. Its protein is CASSEGTGGRGTEAFF.

CDR3: CASSQTGGTDTQYF. The CDR3 bases are TGCGCCAGCAGCCAAACAGGTGGAACAGATACGCAGTATTTT. The chain combines TRBV4-1 with TRBJ2-3; possible D gene TRBD1, 5 bases. Germline CDR1 is MGHRA and CDR2 is YSYEKL. The CDR3 covers 14 residues. The V end was cut by 2 bases, the J end by 3 bases, with 9 bases between.

The V gene is TRBV24-1, the J gene TRBJ2-2; D uncertain. V lost 5 bases and J lost 5, with 14 bases in between. The CDR3 loop spans 15 amino acids. Germline CDR1 KGHDR, CDR2 SFDVKD. The CDR3, as DNA: TGTGCCACCAGTGGTTCGGCTAGTCGGACCGGGGAGCTGTTTTTT. Translating gives CATSGSASRTGELFF.

The CDR3 reads CASSPPRIGGSNQPQHF. The CDR3 DNA follows: TGTGCCAGTAGTCCCCCCCGGATAGGGGGAAGCAATCAGCCCCAGCATTTT. This chain joins TRBV19 and TRBJ1-5; a weak D match, TRBD1 (6 bases). The germline CDR1 and CDR2 sequences are LNHDA and SQIVND (reference sequence). CDR3 length: 17 residues. Trimming stripped 5 bases from V and 1 base from J, with 18 bases between.

This clone was recorded only once. This chain joins TRBV4-2 and TRBJ1-1; TRBD1 aligns across 7 bases. V trimming: 1 base; J trimming: 5 bases; junction bases outside the gene matches: 4. The CDR3 totals 14 residues. Germline V gives CDR1 LGHNA, CDR2 YNFKEQ. The CDR3 here is CASSQGQGDTEAFF. DNA of the CDR3: TGTGCCAGCAGCCAAGGGCAGGGGGATACTGAAGCTTTCTTT.